Following are 2 T cell receptor beta chains from one sample sequenced in a study of T cells after yellow fever vaccination. Each CDR3 protein is one row after TCRdb ran MiXCR on the 5' RACE reads. The repertoire has 29,000 or so distinct CDR3 sequences, less than 5.5% of them found once; the top ten carry about 38%. The specimen comprised CD8+ T cells sorted from PBMCs, sampled 10 days after the yellow fever booster vaccination. The receptor source for this set is a man aged 30 to 39 who received the YFV17D yellow fever vaccine.

This clonotype has at least ten counts. The CDR3 DNA reads TGTGCCTGGAGTGCGCTGGTTATCGATGAGCAGTTCTTC. Translating gives CAWSALVIDEQFF. V usage is TRBV30 and J usage is TRBJ2-1, with D unresolved. Germline-derived CDR1 and CDR2 are GTSNPN and SVGIG (reference sequence). V shed 1 base and J shed 8 bases, with 12 bases lying between them. CDR3 size: 13 residues.

In this sample, this clonotype turned up many times. V and J are TRBV7-9 and TRBJ2-7, with D possibly matching TRBD1 (5 bases). The CDR3 length is 14 residues. The V and J ends lost 3 bases and 3 bases respectively, with 12 bases between them. CDR1 and CDR2 (germline): SEHNR, FQNEAQ (reference sequence). The CDR3 loop reads CASSLQGPHYEQYF. For the CDR3, the DNA is TGTGCCAGCAGCTTGCAGGGCCCACACTACGAGCAGTACTTC.